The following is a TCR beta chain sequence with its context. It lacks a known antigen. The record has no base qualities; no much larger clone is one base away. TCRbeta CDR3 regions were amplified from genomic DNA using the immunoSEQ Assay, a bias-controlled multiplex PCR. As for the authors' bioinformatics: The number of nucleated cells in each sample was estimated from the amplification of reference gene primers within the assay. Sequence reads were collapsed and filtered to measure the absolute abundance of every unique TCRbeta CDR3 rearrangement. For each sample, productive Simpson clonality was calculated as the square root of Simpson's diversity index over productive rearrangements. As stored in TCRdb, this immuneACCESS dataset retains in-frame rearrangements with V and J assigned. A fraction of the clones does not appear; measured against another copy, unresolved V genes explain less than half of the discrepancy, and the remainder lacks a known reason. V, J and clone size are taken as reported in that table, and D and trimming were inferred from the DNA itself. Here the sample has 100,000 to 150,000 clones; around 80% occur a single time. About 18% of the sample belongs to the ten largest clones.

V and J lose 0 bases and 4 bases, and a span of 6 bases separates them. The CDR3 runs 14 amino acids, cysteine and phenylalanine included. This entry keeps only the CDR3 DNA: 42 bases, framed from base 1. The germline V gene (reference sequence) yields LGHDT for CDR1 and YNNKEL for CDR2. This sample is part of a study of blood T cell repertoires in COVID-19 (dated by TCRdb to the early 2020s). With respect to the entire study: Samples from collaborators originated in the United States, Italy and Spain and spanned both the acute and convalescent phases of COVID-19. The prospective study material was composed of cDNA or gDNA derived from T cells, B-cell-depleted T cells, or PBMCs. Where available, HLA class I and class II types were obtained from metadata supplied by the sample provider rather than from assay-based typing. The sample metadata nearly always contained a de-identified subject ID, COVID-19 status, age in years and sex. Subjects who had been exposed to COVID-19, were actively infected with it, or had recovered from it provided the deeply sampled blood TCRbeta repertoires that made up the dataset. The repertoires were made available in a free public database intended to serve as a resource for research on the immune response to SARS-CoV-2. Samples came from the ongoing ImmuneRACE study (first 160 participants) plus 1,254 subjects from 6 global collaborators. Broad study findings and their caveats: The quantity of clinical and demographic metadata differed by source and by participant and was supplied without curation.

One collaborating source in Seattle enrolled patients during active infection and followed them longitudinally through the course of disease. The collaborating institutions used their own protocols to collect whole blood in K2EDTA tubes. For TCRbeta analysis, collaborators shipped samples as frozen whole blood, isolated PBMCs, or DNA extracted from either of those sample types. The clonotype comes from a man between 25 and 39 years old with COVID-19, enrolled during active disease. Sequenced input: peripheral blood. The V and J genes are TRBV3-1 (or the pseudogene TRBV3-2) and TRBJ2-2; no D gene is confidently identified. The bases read TGTGCCAGCAGCCAAGACCCGTCCACCGGGGAGCTGTTTTTT. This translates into CASSQDPSTGELFF.